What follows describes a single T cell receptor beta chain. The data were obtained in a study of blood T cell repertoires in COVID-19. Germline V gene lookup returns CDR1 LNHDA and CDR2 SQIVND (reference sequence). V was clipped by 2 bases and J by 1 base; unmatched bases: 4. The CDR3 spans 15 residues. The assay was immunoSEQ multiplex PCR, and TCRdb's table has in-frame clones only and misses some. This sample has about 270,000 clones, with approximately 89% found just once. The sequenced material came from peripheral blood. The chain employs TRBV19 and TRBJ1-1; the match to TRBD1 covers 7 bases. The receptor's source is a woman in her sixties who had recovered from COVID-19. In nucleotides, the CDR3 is TGTGCCAGTAGTATATTTCGGACAGGGAACACTGAAGCTTTCTTT. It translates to CASSIFRTGNTEAFF.